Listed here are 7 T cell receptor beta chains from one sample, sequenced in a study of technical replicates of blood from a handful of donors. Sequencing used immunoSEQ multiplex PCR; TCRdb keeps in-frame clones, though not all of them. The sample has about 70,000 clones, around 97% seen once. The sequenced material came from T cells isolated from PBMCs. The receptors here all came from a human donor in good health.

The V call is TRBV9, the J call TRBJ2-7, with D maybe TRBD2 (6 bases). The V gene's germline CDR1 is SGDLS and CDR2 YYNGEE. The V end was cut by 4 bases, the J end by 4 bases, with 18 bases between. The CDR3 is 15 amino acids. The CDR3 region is CASSKGGTVFYEQYF. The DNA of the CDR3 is TGTGCCAGCAGCAAGGGAGGTACAGTTTTTTACGAGCAGTACTTC.

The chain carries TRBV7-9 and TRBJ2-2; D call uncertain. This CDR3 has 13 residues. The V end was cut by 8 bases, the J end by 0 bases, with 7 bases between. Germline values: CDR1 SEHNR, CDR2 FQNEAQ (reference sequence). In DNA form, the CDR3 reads TGTGCCAGCGGGCCGGCGAACACCGGGGAGCTGTTTTTT. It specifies CASGPANTGELFF.

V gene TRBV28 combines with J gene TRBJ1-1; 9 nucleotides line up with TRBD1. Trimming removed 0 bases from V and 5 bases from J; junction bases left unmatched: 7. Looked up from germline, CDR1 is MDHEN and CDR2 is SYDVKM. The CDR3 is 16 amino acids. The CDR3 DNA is TGTGCCAGCAGTTTATGGGGAGACAGGGGGTGGACTGAAGCTTTCTTT. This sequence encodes CASSLWGDRGWTEAFF.

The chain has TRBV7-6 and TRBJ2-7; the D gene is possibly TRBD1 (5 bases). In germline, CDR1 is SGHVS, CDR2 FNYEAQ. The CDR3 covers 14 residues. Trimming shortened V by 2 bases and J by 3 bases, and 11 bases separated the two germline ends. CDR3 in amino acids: CASSLLQVNYEQYF. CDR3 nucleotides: TGTGCCAGCAGCTTATTACAGGTGAACTACGAGCAGTACTTC. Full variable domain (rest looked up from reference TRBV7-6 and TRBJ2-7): GAGVSQSPRYKVTKRGQDVALRCDPISGHVSLYWYRQALGQGPEFLTYFNYEAQQDKSGLPNDRFSAERPEGSISTLTIQRTEQRDSAMYRCASSLLQVNYEQYFGPGTRLTVT.

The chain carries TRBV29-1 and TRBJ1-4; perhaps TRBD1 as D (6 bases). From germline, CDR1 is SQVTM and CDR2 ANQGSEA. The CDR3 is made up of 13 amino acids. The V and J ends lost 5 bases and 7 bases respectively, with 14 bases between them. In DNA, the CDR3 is TGCAGCGTTAGGGCAGGGGTGGGTGAAAAACTGTTTTTT. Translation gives CSVRAGVGEKLFF.

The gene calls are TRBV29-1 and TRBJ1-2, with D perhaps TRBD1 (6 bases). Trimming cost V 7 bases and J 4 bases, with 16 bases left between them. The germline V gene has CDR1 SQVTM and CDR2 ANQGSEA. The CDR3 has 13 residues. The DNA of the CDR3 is TGCAGCGCCAGACAGGCTCTAGGCTATGGCTACACCTTC. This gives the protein CSARQALGYGYTF.

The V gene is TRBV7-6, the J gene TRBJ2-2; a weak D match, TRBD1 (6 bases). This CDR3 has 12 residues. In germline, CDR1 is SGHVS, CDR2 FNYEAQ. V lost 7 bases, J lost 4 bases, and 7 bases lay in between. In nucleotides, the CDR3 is TGTGCCAGCATAGGGGGCACCGGGGAGCTGTTTTTT. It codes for CASIGGTGELFF.